This T cell receptor (beta chain) was captured in a study of response to subunit inactivated influenza vaccine. TCRdb redid the calling of the RT-PCR reads with MiXCR, one entry per CDR3 protein. This sample has more than 200,000 distinct CDR3 sequences, with approximately 12% found just once. This clonotype was recorded at least ten times. The antigen remains unidentified. The length of the CDR3 is 15 residues. Losses at the gene ends were 5 bases for V and 0 bases for J; bases not matched to a gene: 5. CDR1 and CDR2 (germline): SGHTA, FQGNSA. Study-wide results and limits: The authors offered the suggestion that each seasonal influenza vaccination recruits few new T cells.

This receptor was taken from a man aged 45-60 years who received an inactivated influenza vaccine. This sequence joins TRBV7-2 and TRBJ1-1; 8 nucleotides line up with TRBD1. This specimen was non-naive T cells sorted from PBMCs, taken approximately 15 days before vaccination. The CDR3 DNA reads as TGTGCCAGCAGCATCTACAGGGGGTTGAACACTGAAGCTTTCTTT. As protein: CASSIYRGLNTEAFF.